This T cell receptor beta chain is drawn from a study of OX40 agonist ivuxolimab in advanced cancers. The wider study: Previous treatment with anti-PD-1, anti-PD-L1 or anti-CTLA-4 therapy was allowed; under 50% had received some.

Sequencing was performed with immunoSEQ multiplex PCR; in TCRdb, only in-frame clones are kept and a portion is missing. This table has about 60,000 clones, approximately 86% appearing once. At cycle 4 day 1, cycle 7 day 1, and baseline, blood was sampled. In the case of this clone: No antigen is known for it.

Study-level points and caveats: Expanded clones were, on average, more numerous in CD8+ T cells than in CD4+. Clones of CD4+ and CD8+ blood T cells grew by week 6 at doses of 0.1 to 3.0 mg/kg.

The sample consisted of CD4+ or CD8+ T cells sorted from blood, taken in a trial of the OX40 agonist ivuxolimab. This TCR was sampled from an adult with an advanced solid tumor such as melanoma, head and neck, liver or kidney cancer.

DNA for the CDR3: TGTGCCACCAGCAGAGATTTAGCAGAGGCCTATGGCTACACCTTC. This codes for CATSRDLAEAYGYTF. This rearrangement joins TRBV15 to TRBJ1-2; D remains unclear. V shed 0 bases and J shed 4 bases, with 12 bases lying between them. This CDR3 comprises 15 residues. Germline V gene lookup returns CDR1 LNHNV and CDR2 YYDKDF (reference sequence).